A single sample gave rise to the 14 T cell receptor beta chains below, sequenced in a study of metastatic and nonmetastatic thyroid tumors. Treatment of any kind had been given to no patient before thyroid surgery. TCRdb reanalyzed the PCR reads via MiXCR. Of tens of thousands of clones in the sample, around an eighth were seen once. Sequencing was carried out using blood. These receptors all stem from a female donor with papillary thyroid cancer or a benign thyroid nodule (not recorded which). Some clones in this sample may be carry-over from other donors' samples.

The V gene is TRBV15, the J gene TRBJ1-2; D perhaps matches TRBD1 (6 bases). Per the germline V gene, CDR1 is LNHNV and CDR2 is YYDKDF (reference sequence). This CDR3 is built from 17 residues. The V end was cut by 4 bases, the J end by 7 bases, with 25 bases between. CDR3 sequence (DNA): TGTGCCACCAGCAAAGTTCGCCTACTTAGGGGGGGTGGTGGCTACACCTTC. It yields the protein CATSKVRLLRGGGGYTF. The complete variable domain, with remaining parts taken from reference TRBV15 and TRBJ1-2, reads DAMVIQNPRYQVTQFGKPVTLSCSQTLNHNVMYWYQQKSSQAPKLLFHYYDKDFNNEADTPDNFQSRRPNTSFCFLDIRSPGLGDTAMYLCATSKVRLLRGGGGYTFGSGTRLTVV.

This chain joins TRBV4-2 and TRBJ1-2; D possibly corresponds to TRBD1 (5 bases). This CDR3 has 16 residues. The V gene lost 4 bases and the J gene lost 5 bases, with 20 bases spanning the gap. The germline gives CDR1 LGHNA, CDR2 YNFKEQ. In nucleotides, the CDR3 is TGTGCCAGCAGCCTAAATTTGGACACCGCGTGGTATGGCTACACCTTC. Its protein product is CASSLNLDTAWYGYTF.

This clone was recorded a few times. A read error may explain this, as a much larger clone is one base away. The rearrangement links TRBV6-6 to TRBJ1-2, with D perhaps TRBD1 (5 bases). Trimming pared 4 bases from V and 4 bases from J, leaving 25 bases between. From germline, CDR1 is MNHNY and CDR2 SVGAGI (reference sequence). CDR3 length: 18 amino acids. The CDR3: CASSSLRDASQHLYGYTF. The CDR3, as DNA: TGTGCCAGCAGTTCGCTCCGGGACGCGAGTCAACACCTCTATGGCTACACCTTC.

This clone was recorded many times. A much larger clonotype is one base distant, so this may be a read error. The sample holds other DNA sequences that translate to the same CDR3. The CDR3 DNA sequence: TGTGCCAGTAGCGCCGGAGGGACGGATCATGGCTACACCTTC. The encoded protein is CASSAGGTDHGYTF. This chain uses TRBV19 with TRBJ1-2; possibly TRBD1 for D (5 bases). The CDR3 contains 14 residues. Trimming pared 6 bases from V and 6 bases from J, leaving 17 bases between. Per germline, CDR1 LNHDA and CDR2 SQIVND (reference sequence).

A remark on this clone: One base away lies a much larger clone, so this may be a sequencing read error. The rearrangement links TRBV20-1 to TRBJ2-4; maybe TRBD2 (5 bases). This CDR3 has 17 residues. Germline CDR1 DFQATT, CDR2 SNEGSKA (reference sequence). The CDR3 is CSARAAGGVGSKNVQYF. The CDR3, as DNA: TGCAGTGCTAGAGCTGCGGGCGGTGTGGGGTCAAAAAACGTTCAGTACTTC.

This clone showed up many times. A single base separates this from a much larger clone, so it may be a read error. The chain carries TRBV5-1 and TRBJ2-1; 9 bases match TRBD2. Trimming removed 3 bases from V and 0 bases from J; junction bases left unmatched: 4. The CDR3 sequence is 16 residues long. CDR1 and CDR2 (germline): SGHRS, YFSETQ. CDR3 DNA sequence: TGCGCCAGCAGCTCCGGTAGCGGGAGCTCCTACAATGAGCAGTTCTTC. Translated, it gives CASSSGSGSSYNEQFF.

Turning to this clone: Because the CDR3 is missing its conserved closing phenylalanine or tryptophan, this is likely a read error. The V call is TRBV6-2 or TRBV6-3, the J call TRBJ2-2, with 8 bases that match TRBD2. The CDR3 has 15 amino acids. After removal of 6 bases from V and 6 bases from J, the junction contained 9 bases not matched to a gene. Germline lookup yields CDR1 MNHEY and CDR2 SVGEGT. In DNA form, the CDR3 reads TGTGCCAGCAGAGCGGGATTAGCGGGATCCGGGGAGCTGTTTTTG. The encoded protein is CASRAGLAGSGELFL.

The table lists this clone with many counts. J is TRBJ2-5 and V is TRBV20-1, with D hard to call. Trimming left V 6 bases short and J 1 base short, with 15 bases between. This CDR3 contains 14 residues. Looked up from germline, CDR1 is DFQATT and CDR2 is SNEGSKA (reference sequence). This chain's CDR3 is CSADGRLLQETQYF. CDR3 bases: TGCAGTGCCGACGGACGGCTGCTCCAAGAGACCCAGTACTTC.

The chain has TRBV19 and TRBJ2-1; the match to TRBD1 covers 9 bases. The CDR3 totals 18 residues. V dropped 4 bases and J dropped 3; count of bases not matched to a gene: 13. CDR1 is LNHDA, CDR2 SQIVND, per germline (reference sequence). This chain's CDR3 is CASSRKVSGTGNYNEQFF. CDR3 nucleotides: TGTGCCAGTAGTAGGAAGGTCTCCGGGACAGGGAACTACAATGAGCAGTTCTTC.

The chain joins TRBV12-3 or TRBV12-4 to TRBJ2-2; TRBD2 matches 12 bases. CDR3 size: 14 residues. CDR3 amino acids: CSITWTSGTGELFF. CDR3 coding DNA: TGTTCCATCACCTGGACTAGCGGGACTGGGGAGCTGTTTTTT.

This clone occurred many times. The chain couples TRBV5-1 to TRBJ2-5; 7 bases are shared with TRBD1. The V and J ends lost 4 bases and 2 bases, in that order; junction bases with no gene match: 5. Germline CDR1 and CDR2: SGHRS and YFSETQ. This CDR3 contains 14 residues. CDR3 sequence (DNA): TGCGCCAGCAGCCAAGGGACAGTTCAAGAGACCCAGTACTTC. Its protein is CASSQGTVQETQYF. Full variable domain (missing parts from reference TRBV5-1 and TRBJ2-5): KAGVTQTPRYLIKTRGQQVTLSCSPISGHRSVSWYQQTPGQGLQFLFEYFSETQRNKGNFPGRFSGRQFSNSRSEMNVSTLELGDSALYLCASSQGTVQETQYFGPGTRLLVL.

This clone occurred many times. Additional DNA sequences in this sample encode the identical CDR3. The chain employs TRBV9 and TRBJ2-6, with D perhaps TRBD2 (5 bases). V was cut by 0 bases and J by 4 bases, with 11 bases left in between. This CDR3 region has 16 residues. CDR1 and CDR2 from the germline V gene are SGDLS and YYNGEE. CDR3 coding DNA: TGTGCCAGCAGCGTAGCTAGCCACCCCGGGGCCAACGTCCTGACTTTC. Translation: CASSVASHPGANVLTF.

A word on this clone: No conserved phenylalanine or tryptophan ends this CDR3, so it is likely a read error. The V and J genes are TRBV9 and TRBJ1-1; weak D call: TRBD1 (5 bases). This CDR3 region has 17 residues. Germline CDR1 is SGDLS and CDR2 is YYNGEE. Trimming left V 3 bases short and J 4 bases short, with 22 bases between. CDR3 nucleotides: TGTGCCAGCAGCGCCCGGGGCTCGGTGGGTGACGGCACTGAAGCTTTCTCT. It specifies CASSARGSVGDGTEAFS.

This clone has only a few counts. J is TRBJ2-3 and V is TRBV25-1; TRBD2 matches at 11 bases. CDR1 and CDR2 (germline): MGHDK, SYGVNS. The CDR3 is 15 residues long. V lost 9 bases, J lost 4 bases, and 9 bases stayed unmatched. CDR3 sequence (DNA): TGTGCCAGTGGCGATAGCGGGAGGGCCCCAGATACGCAGTATTTT. This translates into CASGDSGRAPDTQYF. The whole variable domain, filled in from reference TRBV25-1 and TRBJ2-3, reads EADIYQTPRYLVIGTGKKITLECSQTMGHDKMYWYQQDPGMELHLIHYSYGVNSTEKGDLSSESTVSRIRTEHFPLTLESARPSHTSQYLCASGDSGRAPDTQYFGPGTRLTVL.